This is a list of T cell receptor beta chains from one sample in a study of cytomegalovirus exposure and HLA in healthy donors. Profiled with immunoSEQ multiplex PCR; TCRdb holds only in-frame clones, not every one. The sample consists of roughly 75,000 clones, approximately 93% of them appearing once. The sample consisted of PBMCs. All receptors derive from a young man in good health and CMV-seropositive. Each CDR3 is given with its conserved first and last residue. A D gene is named only where the DNA matches it firmly. The size field is filled for only some rows; it gives once, few, many or a size class.

d_gene | j_gene | v_gene | abundance | CDR3aa | CDR3nt
- | TRBJ1-5 | TRBV27 | - | CASSPGNLGNQPQHF | TGTGCCAGCAGTCCAGGGAATCTGGGCAATCAGCCCCAGCATTTT
TRBD2 | TRBJ2-2 | TRBV7-3 | - | CASSSGLAGVGAGELFF | TGTGCCAGCAGCTCCGGACTAGCGGGAGTAGGTGCCGGGGAGCTGTTTTTT
TRBD1 | TRBJ1-2 | TRBV29-1 | - | CSVPDLDRGTGYTF | TGCAGCGTCCCAGATCTAGACAGGGGGACTGGCTACACCTTC
- | TRBJ2-3 | TRBV14 | - | CASSQARLRGRLDTQYF | TGTGCCAGCAGCCAAGCACGGTTACGGGGGAGGCTGGATACGCAGTATTTT
TRBD1 | TRBJ1-1 | TRBV6-5 | - | CASSPQGGTEAFF | TGTGCCAGCAGTCCTCAGGGGGGTACTGAAGCTTTCTTT
- | TRBJ2-1 | TRBV19 | - | CASSIEGRRGRQFF | TGTGCCAGTAGTATTGAAGGGCGGCGAGGGCGTCAGTTCTTC
TRBD1 | TRBJ1-5 | TRBV6-1 | - | CASSETGQNNQPQHF | TGTGCCAGCAGTGAAACGGGACAGAACAATCAGCCCCAGCATTTT
- | TRBJ2-1 | TRBV19 | once | CASSIGQWADNEQFF | TGTGCCAGTAGTATTGGACAGTGGGCCGACAATGAGCAGTTCTTC
TRBD2 | TRBJ2-5 | TRBV9 | - | CASSAGTSGRGETQYF | TGTGCCAGCAGCGCGGGGACTAGCGGGAGAGGGGAGACCCAGTACTTC
- | TRBJ2-1 | TRBV7-7 | - | CASSLTPFPNEQFF | TGTGCTAGCAGCTTAACTCCTTTCCCCAATGAGCAGTTCTTC
- | TRBJ2-3 | TRBV27 | - | CASSFREGGTQYF | TGTGCCAGCAGTTTTCGGGAAGGGGGTACGCAGTATTTT
- | TRBJ2-3 | TRBV19 | - | CASNNRVGDTQYF | TGTGCCAGTAACAACAGGGTGGGAGATACGCAGTATTTT
- | TRBJ1-5 | TRBV5-1 | - | CASSSGERGSNQPQHF | TGCGCCAGCAGCTCAGGGGAGCGGGGAAGCAATCAGCCCCAGCATTTT
- | TRBJ1-5 | TRBV5-6 | - | CASSLTSGTLSNQPQHF | TGTGCCAGCAGCTTGACTTCCGGGACACTTAGCAATCAGCCCCAGCATTTT
TRBD2 | TRBJ2-7 | TRBV19 | - | CASSLGLAGAYEQYF | TGTGCCAGTAGTTTGGGACTAGCGGGAGCTTACGAGCAGTACTTC
- | TRBJ2-1 | TRBV27 | - | CASSPLPGSYNEQFF | TGTGCCAGCAGTCCCCTGCCGGGGTCCTACAATGAGCAGTTCTTC
- | TRBJ1-1 | TRBV4-2 | - | CASSQAGMNTEAFF | TGTGCCAGCAGCCAAGCAGGTATGAACACTGAAGCTTTCTTT
TRBD1 | TRBJ2-7 | TRBV29-1 | - | CSVGDRASYEQYF | TGCAGCGTTGGGGACAGGGCCTCCTACGAGCAGTACTTC
TRBD2 | TRBJ2-1 | TRBV5-1 | - | CASSSGLGAYNEQFF | TGCGCCAGCAGCTCGGGACTAGGGGCATACAATGAGCAGTTCTTC
TRBD2 | TRBJ2-1 | TRBV6-4 | - | CASSDSGDYNEQFF | TGTGCCAGCAGTGATAGCGGGGATTACAATGAGCAGTTCTTC
TRBD2 | TRBJ2-1 | TRBV15 | - | CATSRSLAGGLHEQFF | TGTGCCACCAGCAGATCTTTAGCGGGGGGGCTCCATGAGCAGTTCTTC
- | TRBJ2-5 | TRBV5-1 | once | CASSLIVQETQYF | TGCGCCAGCAGCTTGATAGTCCAAGAGACCCAGTACTTC
- | TRBJ1-5 | TRBV23-1 | - | CASKKTQGSNQPQHF | TGCGCCTCAAAAAAAACGCAGGGTAGTAATCAGCCCCAGCATTTT
- | TRBJ2-5 | TRBV4-1 | - | CASSPGNRETQYF | TGCGCCAGCTCCCCGGGGAATCGGGAGACCCAGTACTTC
- | TRBJ2-7 | TRBV7-8 | - | CASSLARQGYEQYF | TGTGCCAGCAGCTTAGCGCGCCAGGGTTACGAGCAGTACTTC
TRBD2 | TRBJ2-7 | TRBV7-3 | - | CASSPRLAGMSEQYF | TGTGCCAGCAGCCCCCGACTAGCGGGAATGAGCGAGCAGTACTTC
- | TRBJ2-7 | TRBV28 | - | CASSLSGNSYEQYF | TGTGCCAGCAGTTTATCAGGGAACTCCTACGAGCAGTACTTC
TRBD2 | TRBJ2-2 | TRBV7-2 | - | CASSLYSGANTGELFF | TGTGCCAGCAGCCTATATAGCGGGGCCAACACCGGGGAGCTGTTTTTT
- | TRBJ1-4 | TRBV5-6 | - | CASSRPGTREKLFF | TGTGCCAGCAGCCGCCCCGGGACACGTGAAAAACTGTTTTTT
TRBD1 | TRBJ1-2 | TRBV6-5 | - | CASSLNGQAYGYTF | TGTGCCAGCAGTCTCAATGGACAGGCCTATGGCTACACCTTC
- | TRBJ2-6 | TRBV19 | once | CASSTQQGSGANVLTF | TGTGCCAGTAGTACACAACAGGGATCTGGGGCCAACGTCCTGACTTTC
- | TRBJ2-5 | TRBV7-8 | once | CASSLVGRRGQETQYF | TGTGCCAGCAGCTTAGTGGGGAGGCGAGGGCAAGAGACCCAGTACTTC
TRBD1 | TRBJ2-6 | TRBV2 | - | CATFTTGAGANVLTF | TGTGCCACTTTCACAACAGGGGCTGGGGCCAACGTCCTGACTTTC
TRBD2 | TRBJ2-1 | TRBV27 | - | CASSLPTGTRLNEQFF | TGTGCCAGCAGTTTGCCTACCGGGACTAGGCTGAATGAGCAGTTCTTC
TRBD1 | TRBJ1-2 | TRBV29-1 | - | CTTRSGTGGVYGYTF | TGCACCACCCGCTCAGGGACAGGGGGCGTCTATGGCTACACCTTC
- | TRBJ2-2 | TRBV6-4 | - | CASSVQGNTGELFF | TGTGCCAGCAGTGTGCAGGGCAACACCGGGGAGCTGTTTTTT
- | TRBJ1-5 | TRBV27 | - | CASRRLGGRLSPQHF | TGTGCCAGCAGAAGGCTGGGAGGGCGACTATCTCCCCAGCATTTT
- | TRBJ2-3 | TRBV6-4 | - | CASSDSGQFSTDTQYF | TGTGCCAGCAGTGACTCTGGACAGTTCAGTACAGATACGCAGTATTTT
TRBD1 | TRBJ2-7 | TRBV7-8 | - | CASSFPGQGSYEQYF | TGTGCCAGCAGCTTTCCCGGACAGGGCTCCTACGAGCAGTACTTC
TRBD1 | TRBJ2-7 | TRBV4-1 | - | CASSQVQGASSEQYF | TGCGCCAGCAGCCAAGTACAGGGGGCGTCGAGCGAGCAGTACTTC
TRBD2 | TRBJ2-5 | TRBV4-1 | - | CASSTGLADQETQYF | TGCGCCAGCAGCACGGGACTAGCGGATCAAGAGACCCAGTACTTC
TRBD1 | TRBJ1-5 | TRBV19 | - | CASSLGTGEVQPQHF | TGTGCCAGTAGCCTCGGGACAGGGGAAGTTCAGCCCCAGCATTTT
- | TRBJ2-2 | TRBV7-9 | - | CASSLKTQGTGELFF | TGTGCCAGCAGCCTAAAGACCCAGGGCACCGGGGAGCTGTTTTTT
TRBD1 | TRBJ2-7 | TRBV6-1 | few | CASSGQGGTGEQYF | TGTGCCAGCAGTGGACAGGGGGGCACGGGCGAGCAGTACTTC
- | TRBJ2-3 | TRBV4-1 | - | CASSLGTYRGDTQYF | TGCGCCAGCAGCCTCGGGACTTACCGAGGCGATACGCAGTATTTT
TRBD2 | TRBJ2-1 | TRBV9 | - | CASSVQAPRGGLDEQFF | TGTGCCAGCAGCGTACAGGCTCCCCGGGGGGGCTTAGATGAGCAGTTCTTC
- | TRBJ1-5 | TRBV4-1 | - | CASSHPGGGRVDQPQHF | TGCGCCAGCAGCCATCCCGGGGGGGGCAGGGTTGACCAGCCCCAGCATTTT
- | TRBJ2-2 | TRBV28 | - | CASSLWPPDSSGTGELFF | TGTGCCAGCAGTTTATGGCCACCGGATTCTTCGGGCACCGGGGAGCTGTTTTTT
- | TRBJ2-3 | TRBV7-3 | - | CASSLTGAGTDTQYF | TGTGCCAGCAGCTTAACGGGAGCGGGCACAGATACGCAGTATTTT
TRBD2 | TRBJ2-2 | TRBV5-4 | - | CASRYGTSGGDTGELFF | TGTGCCAGCAGATACGGGACTAGCGGGGGGGACACCGGGGAGCTGTTTTTT
TRBD2 | TRBJ2-1 | TRBV19 | - | CASSITPTSGGNNEQFF | TGTGCCAGTAGTATTACCCCCACTAGCGGGGGCAACAATGAGCAGTTCTTC
- | TRBJ1-2 | TRBV30 | - | CAFGQQFYTF | TGTGCCTTTGGACAGCAATTCTACACCTTC
- | TRBJ1-5 | TRBV15 | - | CATSRDRGGTQPQHF | TGTGCCACCAGCAGAGATCGGGGAGGGACCCAGCCCCAGCATTTT